Listed below are T cell receptor beta chains from one sample, sequenced in a study of blood T cell repertoires in COVID-19. Sequenced by immunoSEQ multiplex PCR; TCRdb stores in-frame clones only, minus some. The sample records a few hundred thousand clones, around 90% being singletons. The sample was peripheral blood. Every receptor here comes from a woman aged 30 to 39 with COVID-19, enrolled during active disease. The CDR3 runs from the conserved cysteine through the conserved F or W. Each record gives: J gene, V gene, D gene, clone size, CDR3 DNA, CDR3 protein. The D gene is left open where the match is weak. Not all rows give a size; the values are once, few, many and, for expanded clones, a class.

>TRBJ2-2|TRBV5-1|.|once
TGCGCCAGCAGCCCGGATACACCTCGGGGCACCGGGGAGCTGTTTTTT
CASSPDTPRGTGELFF
>TRBJ1-2|TRBV28|TRBD1|.
TGTGCCAGCAGCACCAGGACAGGGATCCCCTATGGCTACACCTTC
CASSTRTGIPYGYTF
>TRBJ2-7|TRBV20-1|.|.
TGCAGTGCCCGTTCTCGCGAGCAGTACTTC
CSARSREQYF
>TRBJ2-7|TRBV5-1|.|.
TGCGCCAGCAGCACCCCGGACTATCTCTCCTACGAGCAGTACTTC
CASSTPDYLSYEQYF
>TRBJ2-4|TRBV2|.|.
TGTGCCAGCATAGTCGGAGCGGGCAAAAACATTCAGTACTTC
CASIVGAGKNIQYF
>TRBJ2-7|TRBV6-5|TRBD2|.
TGTGCCAGCAGTTACTCGAAGGTAGCGGGAGGGTCCGAGCAGTACTTC
CASSYSKVAGGSEQYF
>TRBJ1-1|TRBV7-9|.|.
TGTGCCAGCAGCTTAGCGATGACAAAGAACACTGAAGCTTTCTTT
CASSLAMTKNTEAFF
>TRBJ1-5|TRBV24-1|.|.
TGTGCCACCAGTGATTTCATCAGGACAGCATATCAGCCCCAGCATTTT
CATSDFIRTAYQPQHF
>TRBJ1-1|TRBV2|TRBD1|.
TGTGCCAGCAGTGTTAGGGGGCAGAACACTGAAGCTTTCTTT
CASSVRGQNTEAFF
>TRBJ1-6|TRBV6-6|TRBD1|.
TGTGCCAGCAGCCGCAGGGACAGTTATAATTCACCCCTCCACTTT
CASSRRDSYNSPLHF
>TRBJ1-5|TRBV27|.|.
TGTGCCAGCAGTTTGCAGGGGTTTAGCAATCAGCCCCAGCATTTT
CASSLQGFSNQPQHF
>TRBJ2-5|TRBV29-1|.|.
TGCAGCGTCCAGGGGAGGGGGTACCAAGAGACCCAGTACTTC
CSVQGRGYQETQYF
>TRBJ2-1|TRBV4-1|.|.
TGCGCCAGCAGCCAAGAGGGTGCGGGGACTTCCTACAATGAGCAGTTCTTC
CASSQEGAGTSYNEQFF
>TRBJ2-3|TRBV3-1/TRBV3-2|TRBD2|.
TGTGCCAGCAGCCAAGGAGTCCTAGCGGGAGGGGACAGCACAGATACGCAGTATTTT
CASSQGVLAGGDSTDTQYF
>TRBJ2-3|TRBV11-2|.|.
TGTGCCAGCAGCTTACTAGTGGGCACAGATACGCAGTATTTT
CASSLLVGTDTQYF
>TRBJ2-7|TRBV6-6|.|.
TGTGCCAGCAGTTACTATAAGACTGACTCCTACGAGCAGTACTTC
CASSYYKTDSYEQYF
>TRBJ2-7|TRBV28|.|.
TGTGCCAGCAGTTTCGGGGGGCGCTTTGACGAGCAGTACTTC
CASSFGGRFDEQYF
>TRBJ1-2|TRBV29-1|.|.
TGCAGCGTTGAAGCCTCCCTTGTGGGCGGCTACACCTTC
CSVEASLVGGYTF
>TRBJ2-7|TRBV24-1|.|.
TGTGCCACCAGTGATCCCGGCGGGACGGACCCCTACGAGCAGTACTTC
CATSDPGGTDPYEQYF
>TRBJ2-6|TRBV11-2|.|.
TGTGCCAGCAGCTTGTCTATTAGCTCTGGGGCCAACGTCCTGACTTTC
CASSLSISSGANVLTF
>TRBJ1-3|TRBV5-1|TRBD1|.
TGCGCCAGCAGGGGGGACAGCGCTGGAAACACCATATATTTT
CASRGDSAGNTIYF
>TRBJ2-2|TRBV5-1|.|.
TGCGCCAGCAGCTTGGGCCAGGGGGGCGGGGAGCTGTTTTTT
CASSLGQGGGELFF
>TRBJ1-2|TRBV18|TRBD1|.
TGTGCCAGCTCACCAGGGACAGACTATGGCTACACCTTC
CASSPGTDYGYTF
>TRBJ2-2|TRBV7-3|TRBD2|once
TGTGCCAGCAGCTTTACGAGGACTAGCGGGATTACCGGGGAGCTGTTTTTT
CASSFTRTSGITGELFF
>TRBJ2-1|TRBV2|TRBD2|.
TGTGCCAGCACGTCAGGGACTAGCGGGACGAATGAGCAGTTCTTC
CASTSGTSGTNEQFF
>TRBJ1-1|TRBV7-9|.|few
TGTGCCAGCATCGGAGCCTCGATGCGAGCTTTCTTT
CASIGASMRAFF
>TRBJ1-4|TRBV5-6|TRBD1|.
TGTGCCAGCAGCCCACAGGGGGCAGAAAAACTGTTTTTT
CASSPQGAEKLFF
>TRBJ2-2|TRBV6-6|.|.
TGTGCCACCTCCCCCCCTCAAGGGGAAATTACCGGGGAGCTGTTTTTT
CATSPPQGEITGELFF
>TRBJ1-1|TRBV5-1|.|once
TGCGCCAGCAGCTTGTGGGGGGGTAACACTGAAGCTTTCTTT
CASSLWGGNTEAFF
>TRBJ1-2|TRBV5-1|TRBD1|.
TGCGCCAGCAGCTTCTCCGGGACAGGGGAAGGCTACACCTTC
CASSFSGTGEGYTF
>TRBJ1-4|TRBV21-1|.|.
TGTGCCAGCAACCGAAGGGGGAATGAAAAACTGTTTTTT
CASNRRGNEKLFF
>TRBJ2-7|TRBV7-9|TRBD1|.
TGTGCCAGCAGCTTAGTCGGGACAGCCTTCGAGCAGTACTTC
CASSLVGTAFEQYF
>TRBJ2-3|TRBV28|TRBD2|.
TGTGCCAGCAGTTTGGCCCTAGCGGGACTTGGGGGTACGCAGTATTTT
CASSLALAGLGGTQYF
>TRBJ2-2|TRBV5-6|TRBD2|.
TGTGCCAGCAGCGCGAGGACTAGCGGAGACAACACCGGGGAGCTGTTTTTT
CASSARTSGDNTGELFF
>TRBJ2-7|TRBV27|TRBD1|.
TGTGCCAGCAGTACCGGACAGGGCTACGAGCAGTACTTC
CASSTGQGYEQYF
>TRBJ1-1|TRBV5-1|TRBD1|.
TGCGCCAGCGGCTCACAGGGGATGAACACTGAAGCTTTCTTT
CASGSQGMNTEAFF